This T cell receptor beta chain emerged from a study of T cell responses to AZD1222 COVID-19 vaccine. Only in-frame clones appear in the TCRdb table, and some are missing; sequencing was by immunoSEQ multiplex PCR. Altogether about 120,000 clones are present, roughly 91% being singletons, with the ten largest covering 4% to 6%. This sample comprised peripheral blood, obtained 28 days after the second AZD1222 dose. The sequence was obtained from an adult who received the AZD1222 COVID-19 vaccine.

The DNA of the CDR3 is TGTGCCAGCAGTTATTGGCCACACGGGACAGAGAACACTGAAGCTTTCTTT. Translating it yields CASSYWPHGTENTEAFF. The chain carries TRBV6-2 or TRBV6-3 and TRBJ1-1, with 7 bases aligning to TRBD1. Losses at the gene ends were 3 bases for V and 1 base for J; bases not matched to a gene: 11. The CDR3 spans 17 residues. Germline CDR1 and CDR2: MNHEY and SVGEGT.